Following are 32 T cell receptor beta chains from one sample sequenced in a study of blood T cell repertoires in COVID-19 (dated by TCRdb to about 2020). Receptor amplification or capture employed the immunoSEQ multiplex PCR assay. Held by TCRdb, this immuneACCESS table contains in-frame sequences only and omits some clones. Under half of the omission traces to an unresolved V gene where checked; the cause of the rest is unknown. Recorded for this sample are about 68,000 clones; approximately 85% of them occurred a single time. In total, the top ten clones hold roughly 23% of the sample. The sequenced sample was peripheral blood. These receptors all stem from a man between 45 and 60 years old with acute or convalescent COVID-19.

This clone appeared a single time. CDR3 region: CASSSKLDTQYF. Here the CDR3 DNA reads TGTGCCAGCAGTTCGAAACTGGATACGCAGTATTTT. The chain recombines TRBV28 with TRBJ2-3; D call uncertain. Germline lookup yields CDR1 MDHEN and CDR2 SYDVKM. This CDR3 comprises 12 residues. V shed 4 bases and J shed 6 bases, with 8 bases lying between them.

This chain connects TRBV19 to TRBJ2-3; 11 nucleotides match TRBD2. Germline V gives CDR1 LNHDA, CDR2 SQIVND (reference sequence). The CDR3 is 17 amino acids. With V trimmed by 4 bases and J by 3 bases, 9 bases remained unmatched. CDR3 protein: CASSTGTSGPPTDTQYF. CDR3 sequence (DNA): TGTGCCAGTAGTACCGGGACTAGCGGACCCCCTACAGATACGCAGTATTTT.

The rearrangement joins TRBV24-1 to TRBJ2-3; 14 positions match TRBD2. J was trimmed by 5 bases and V by 4 bases; bases with no gene match: 4. The CDR3 runs to 16 residues. Per germline, CDR1 KGHDR and CDR2 SFDVKD. CDR3 residues: CATSDPGLAGGDTQYF. The CDR3 bases are TGTGCCACCAGTGACCCTGGACTAGCGGGGGGAGATACGCAGTATTTT.

The chain joins TRBV2 to TRBJ1-1; D uncertain. The CDR3 totals 13 residues. V was clipped by 7 bases and J by 3 bases, with 12 bases between them. CDR1 is SNHLY, CDR2 FYNNEI, per germline. The CDR3, as DNA: TGTGCCAGCAATCTCCGACTAGACACTGAAGCTTTCTTT. Its protein is CASNLRLDTEAFF.

The rearrangement joins TRBV7-8 to TRBJ2-4; possibly TRBD2 for D (5 bases). The ends were cut back, 1 base at V and 8 bases at J, with 9 bases in the middle. The CDR3 is made up of 13 amino acids. CDR1 is SGHVS and CDR2 is FQNEAQ in the germline V gene. The CDR3 here is CASSLVFGDIQYF. Written as DNA, the CDR3 is TGTGCCAGCAGCTTAGTTTTCGGGGACATTCAGTACTTC.

The chain joins TRBV20-1 to TRBJ1-2; no reliable D call. Between the trimmed V and J ends, which lost 3 bases and 8 bases, there was a span of 16 bases. This CDR3 spans 13 amino acids. The germline V gene encodes CDR1 DFQATT and CDR2 SNEGSKA (reference sequence). This CDR3 is CSASWTKGEGYTF. The CDR3 nucleotides read TGCAGTGCTAGTTGGACGAAGGGAGAAGGCTACACCTTC.

This chain uses TRBV3-1 (or the pseudogene TRBV3-2) with TRBJ2-7; 7 bases agree with TRBD2. The CDR3 covers 15 residues. The V gene end was trimmed by 1 base and the J gene end by 6 bases; junction bases not matched to a gene: 9. Looked up from germline, CDR1 is LGHDT and CDR2 is YNNKEL (reference sequence). Written as DNA, the CDR3 is TGTGCCAGCAGCCAAGGACCGGTCCCGGGAGGCGAGCAGTACGTC. This sequence encodes CASSQGPVPGGEQYV.

The chain uses TRBV15 and TRBJ1-5; no clear D. Germline CDR1 LNHNV, CDR2 YYDKDF (reference sequence). Between the trimmed V and J ends, which lost 0 bases and 3 bases, there was a span of 12 bases. The length of the CDR3 is 16 residues. The CDR3 nucleotides are TGTGCCACCAGCAGAGAGGAGGCAGGCTCCAATCAGCCCCAGCATTTT. Protein: CATSREEAGSNQPQHF.

The chain couples TRBV11-2 to TRBJ2-7, with unresolved D. Germline loops: CDR1 SGHAT, CDR2 FQNNGV. V was cut by 1 base and J by 3 bases, with 13 bases left in between. CDR3 length: 15 amino acids. The CDR3 loop is CASSLVGRNLYEQYF. CDR3 sequence (DNA): TGTGCCAGCAGCTTAGTAGGCAGGAACCTCTACGAGCAGTACTTC.

This clone was found a few times. This sequence joins TRBV2 and TRBJ2-7; 7 nucleotides align to TRBD1. This CDR3 is 14 amino acids long. From germline, CDR1 is SNHLY and CDR2 FYNNEI. After removal of 7 bases from V and 5 bases from J, the junction contained 11 bases not matched to a gene. The CDR3 region is CASTKTGQFDEQYF. DNA for the CDR3: TGTGCCAGCACGAAGACAGGGCAGTTCGACGAGCAGTACTTC.

In this sample, this clone turned up once. V gene TRBV5-6 combines with J gene TRBJ2-5; maybe TRBD2 (7 bases). V lost 3 bases, J lost 4 bases, and 16 bases lay in between. Germline CDR1 is SGHDT and CDR2 is YYEEEE. This CDR3 comprises 15 residues. In nucleotides, the CDR3 is TGTGCCAGCAGCTCCATCGGGGGGCCCCCAGAGACCCAGTACTTC. This encodes CASSSIGGPPETQYF. Full variable domain (rest looked up from reference TRBV5-6 and TRBJ2-5): DAGVTQSPTHLIKTRGQQVTLRCSPKSGHDTVSWYQQALGQGPQFIFQYYEEEERQRGNFPDRFSGHQFPNYSSELNVNALLLGDSALYLCASSSIGGPPETQYFGPGTRLLVL.

V gene TRBV18 combines with J gene TRBJ2-5; 11 bases map to TRBD2. With 2 bases clipped from V and 1 base from J, the junction kept 6 bases outside the gene matches. Germline V gene data show CDR1 as KGHSH and CDR2 as LQKENI. The CDR3 sequence is 17 residues long. The CDR3 nucleotides are TGTGCCAGCTCACCATCTATCACTAGCGGGAGCCAAGAGACCCAGTACTTC. It specifies CASSPSITSGSQETQYF.

The chain couples TRBV30 to TRBJ1-1; 8 nucleotides match TRBD1. The CDR3 is 15 amino acids. J gave up 3 bases and V 5 bases, and 11 bases lay outside the gene matches. CDR1 GTSNPN and CDR2 SVGIG come from the germline V gene (reference sequence). The CDR3 loop is CAWVRTGLQDTEAFF. CDR3 coding DNA: TGTGCCTGGGTGCGGACAGGGCTTCAGGACACTGAAGCTTTCTTT.

The chain links TRBV4-1 to TRBJ2-5; TRBD1 is a possible D gene (6 bases). Trimming left V 4 bases short and J 7 bases short, with 16 bases between. Germline V gene lookup returns CDR1 MGHRA and CDR2 YSYEKL. The CDR3 has 14 amino acids. The DNA for the CDR3 is TGCGCCAGCAGCCGAGAGACAGGCAAGGGGACCCAGTACTTC. Translation: CASSRETGKGTQYF.

The V call is TRBV14, the J call TRBJ1-1, with D unclear. V shed 4 bases and J shed 5 bases, with 20 bases lying between them. The germline V gene encodes CDR1 SGHDN and CDR2 FVKESK. The CDR3 runs to 16 residues. The CDR3 loop is CASSPGLDTLGTEAFF. The CDR3 DNA sequence: TGTGCCAGCAGCCCAGGACTGGATACTCTTGGGACTGAAGCTTTCTTT.

V is TRBV3-1 (or the pseudogene TRBV3-2) and J is TRBJ2-7; TRBD1 is a possible D gene (6 bases). Between the trimmed V and J ends, which lost 6 bases and 6 bases, there was a span of 12 bases. There are 12 residues in the CDR3. The germline V gene encodes CDR1 LGHDT and CDR2 YNNKEL (reference sequence). The CDR3 DNA is TGTGCCAGCAGATCAACAGGGCTCGAGCAGTACTTC. Translating gives CASRSTGLEQYF.

The chain carries TRBV9 and TRBJ1-2, with a tentative D call TRBD1 (5 bases). The CDR3 totals 15 residues. V was clipped by 4 bases and J by 8 bases, with 21 bases between them. Per germline, CDR1 SGDLS and CDR2 YYNGEE. CDR3 in DNA: TGTGCCAGCAGCTCAGGGCCCCGTGTAATCGGGGGCTACACCTTC. The encoded protein is CASSSGPRVIGGYTF.

The CDR3 region has the DNA TGTGCCAGCAGTCGCACGGGGGACCAGCAGGTTGGCTACACCTTC. Translation gives CASSRTGDQQVGYTF. The chain employs TRBV27 and TRBJ1-2; perhaps TRBD1 as D (5 bases). Germline V gene sequence: CDR1 MNHEY, CDR2 SMNVEV (reference sequence). The CDR3 is 15 amino acids. With 5 bases removed from V and 7 bases from J, the gap between germline ends came to 20 bases.

The chain employs TRBV6-5 and TRBJ2-3; the D gene is possibly TRBD2 (5 bases). V was clipped by 5 bases and J by 3 bases, with 15 bases between them. This CDR3 has 15 residues. CDR1 and CDR2 from the germline V gene are MNHEY and SVGAGI. The CDR3 region has the DNA TGTGCCAGCAGTCCTACCTTTGGAGGAACAGATACGCAGTATTTT. It encodes CASSPTFGGTDTQYF.

In its sample, this clone was seen once. V and J are TRBV21-1 and TRBJ2-3; the D call in the table, TRBD1, was not verified against the DNA. TRBV21-1 has pseudogene status. The CDR3 totals 17 residues. As DNA, the CDR3 is TGTGCCAGCAGCAGGAGTCCTACAGGCCCTAGCACAGATACGCAGTATTTT. As protein: CASSRSPTGPSTDTQYF.

This CDR3 reads CASGLGIEEQFF. CDR3 bases: TGTGCTAGTGGTTTGGGAATCGAGGAGCAGTTCTTC. The rearrangement links TRBV12-5 to TRBJ2-1; no clear D gene. The CDR3 is 12 amino acids. CDR1 and CDR2 from the germline V gene are LGHNT and FRNRAP. V lost 1 base and J 10 bases, leaving 8 bases between the germline ends.

This rearrangement joins TRBV6-5 to TRBJ2-3; 8 nucleotides match TRBD1. Germline CDR1 MNHEY, CDR2 SVGAGI. V shed 4 bases, J shed 0 bases, and the junction held 3 bases outside the gene matches. This CDR3 comprises 15 residues. The CDR3 loop reads CASSSGTGSTDTQYF. The CDR3 coding sequence is TGTGCCAGCAGTTCCGGGACAGGAAGCACAGATACGCAGTATTTT.

This clone was recorded a few times. The V and J genes are TRBV20-1 and TRBJ2-5, with TRBD2 matching 9 bases. In germline, CDR1 is DFQATT, CDR2 SNEGSKA (reference sequence). Losses at the gene ends were 3 bases for V and 5 bases for J; bases not matched to a gene: 13. The CDR3 consists of 16 residues. CDR3 loop: CSASSGGGALGETQYF. CDR3 coding DNA: TGCAGTGCTAGTTCTGGCGGGGGGGCCTTAGGGGAGACCCAGTACTTC.

This chain joins TRBV28 and TRBJ2-5; 10 nucleotides line up with TRBD2. From germline, CDR1 is MDHEN and CDR2 SYDVKM. The CDR3 covers 15 residues. Losses at the gene ends were 7 bases for V and 0 bases for J; bases not matched to a gene: 5. CDR3: CASTDSGGYQETQYF. CDR3 sequence (DNA): TGTGCCAGCACGGATAGCGGGGGGTACCAAGAGACCCAGTACTTC.

This rearrangement joins TRBV4-1 to TRBJ2-1, with 13 positions matching TRBD2. The germline CDR1 and CDR2 sequences are MGHRA and YSYEKL. The ends lost 2 bases at V and 3 bases at J; junction bases unmatched: 1. CDR3 length: 16 residues. CDR3 sequence reads: CASSQTSGGDYNEQFF. DNA of the CDR3: TGCGCCAGCAGCCAAACTAGCGGGGGGGACTACAATGAGCAGTTCTTC.

The chain links TRBV10-3 to TRBJ2-3; the D gene is possibly TRBD1 (7 bases). V lost 10 bases and J 4 bases, leaving 18 bases between the germline ends. Looked up from germline, CDR1 is ENHRY and CDR2 is SYGVKD. This CDR3 has 14 amino acids. The CDR3 nucleotides read TGTGCCACGTATAGCGACAGGGAGGCAGATACGCAGTATTTT. It translates to CATYSDREADTQYF.

In this sample, this clone turned up once. V usage is TRBV21-1 and J usage is TRBJ1-4; TRBD1 is the table's D call and was not checked against the DNA. TRBV21-1 is labeled a pseudogene. CDR3 size: 17 residues. CDR3 region: CASSKAWGPGPNEKLFF. CDR3 coding DNA: TGTGCCAGCAGCAAAGCATGGGGGCCAGGTCCTAATGAAAAACTGTTTTTT.

This rearrangement joins TRBV3-1 (or the pseudogene TRBV3-2) to TRBJ1-6; no reliable D call. Germline values: CDR1 LGHDT, CDR2 YNNKEL (reference sequence). V lost 6 bases and J 5 bases, leaving 11 bases between the germline ends. The length of the CDR3 is 14 residues. Here the CDR3 reads CASSPGRDNSPLHF. The DNA for the CDR3 is TGTGCCAGCAGTCCCGGGAGGGATAATTCACCCCTCCACTTT.

The chain employs TRBV2 and TRBJ1-6; D is perhaps TRBD1 (6 bases). The V end lost 7 bases, the J end lost 5 bases, and 15 bases lay between the germline ends. The CDR3 length is 15 residues. Germline V lookup: CDR1 SNHLY, CDR2 FYNNEI. CDR3 loop: CASISGGRHNSPLHF. The CDR3 DNA sequence: TGTGCCAGCATTAGCGGGGGCCGCCATAATTCACCCCTCCACTTT.

This chain connects TRBV5-6 to TRBJ2-5, with D possibly TRBD2 on 5 matching bases. The CDR3 runs 13 residues. Germline lookup yields CDR1 SGHDT and CDR2 YYEEEE. V lost 4 bases to trimming and J lost 3 bases, with 10 bases between them. The chain's CDR3 is CASSPDSEETQYF. The CDR3 DNA follows: TGTGCCAGCAGCCCGGACTCCGAAGAGACCCAGTACTTC.

The V and J genes are TRBV5-1 and TRBJ1-4, with 9 positions matching TRBD1. V lost 4 bases to trimming and J lost 7 bases; unmatched junction nucleotides: 8. The length of the CDR3 is 15 residues. Germline V CDR1 and CDR2: SGHRS, YFSETQ. Here the CDR3 DNA reads TGCGCCAGCAGCATCGGGACAGGGAGTGGTGAAAAACTGTTTTTT. Protein: CASSIGTGSGEKLFF.

The table lists this clone with a count of one. The chain has TRBV25-1 and TRBJ2-7; D is uncertain. This CDR3 spans 13 amino acids. Germline values: CDR1 MGHDK, CDR2 SYGVNS. Between the trimmed V and J ends, which lost 2 bases and 2 bases, there was a span of 7 bases. The CDR3 loop reads CASSESTPYEQYF. For the CDR3, the DNA is TGTGCCAGCAGTGAAAGCACCCCCTACGAGCAGTACTTC.